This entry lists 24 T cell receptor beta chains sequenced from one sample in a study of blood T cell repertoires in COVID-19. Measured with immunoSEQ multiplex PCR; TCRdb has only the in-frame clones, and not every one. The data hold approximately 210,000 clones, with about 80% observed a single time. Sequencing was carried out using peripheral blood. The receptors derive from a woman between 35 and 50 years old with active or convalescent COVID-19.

The CDR3 reads CASLFLMNTEAFF. Written as DNA, the CDR3 is TGTGCCAGCCTCTTTCTTATGAACACTGAAGCTTTCTTT. The chain employs TRBV2 and TRBJ1-1; D is ambiguous. The CDR3 totals 13 residues. V lost 8 bases to trimming and J lost 0 bases, with 10 bases between them. Germline CDR1 and CDR2: SNHLY and FYNNEI. Together with reference TRBV2 and TRBJ1-1, the CDR3 gives the full variable domain: EPEVTQTPSHQVTQMGQEVILRCVPISNHLYFYWYRQILGQKVEFLVSFYNNEISEKSEIFDDQFSVERPDGSNFTLKIRSTKLEDSAMYFCASLFLMNTEAFFGQGTRLTVV.

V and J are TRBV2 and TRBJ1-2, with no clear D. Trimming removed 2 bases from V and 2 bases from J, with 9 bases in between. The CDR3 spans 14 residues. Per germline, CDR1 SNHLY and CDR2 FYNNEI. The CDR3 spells CASSESGVNYGYTF. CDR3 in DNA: TGTGCCAGCAGTGAATCCGGGGTCAACTATGGCTACACCTTC. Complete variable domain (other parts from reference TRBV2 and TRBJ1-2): EPEVTQTPSHQVTQMGQEVILRCVPISNHLYFYWYRQILGQKVEFLVSFYNNEISEKSEIFDDQFSVERPDGSNFTLKIRSTKLEDSAMYFCASSESGVNYGYTFGSGTRLTVV.

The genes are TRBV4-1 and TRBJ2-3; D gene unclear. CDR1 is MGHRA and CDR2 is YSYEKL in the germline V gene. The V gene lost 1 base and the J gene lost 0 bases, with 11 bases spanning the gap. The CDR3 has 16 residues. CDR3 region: CASSQAVVSSTDTQYF. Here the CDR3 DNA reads TGCGCCAGCAGCCAAGCGGTCGTCTCTAGCACAGATACGCAGTATTTT.

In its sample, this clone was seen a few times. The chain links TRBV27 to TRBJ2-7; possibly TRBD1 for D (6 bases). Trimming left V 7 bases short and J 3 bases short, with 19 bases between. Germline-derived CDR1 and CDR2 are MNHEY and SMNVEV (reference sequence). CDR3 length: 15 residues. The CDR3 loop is CASTPRWGRGYEQYF. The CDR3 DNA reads TGTGCCAGCACCCCGCGCTGGGGGCGAGGCTACGAGCAGTACTTC.

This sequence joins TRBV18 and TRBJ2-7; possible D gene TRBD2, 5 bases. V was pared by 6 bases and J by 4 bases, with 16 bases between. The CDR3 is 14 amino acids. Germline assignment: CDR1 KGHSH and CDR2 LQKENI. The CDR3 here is CASSEGSQLYEQYF. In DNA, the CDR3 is TGTGCCAGCTCCGAGGGTAGTCAACTATACGAGCAGTACTTC.

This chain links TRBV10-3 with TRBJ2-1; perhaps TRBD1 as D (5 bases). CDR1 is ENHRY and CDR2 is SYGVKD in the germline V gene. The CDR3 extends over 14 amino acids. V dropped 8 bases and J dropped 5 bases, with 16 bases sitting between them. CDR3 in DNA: TGTGCCATCTCCAGGGTGGCTAGAAACAATGAGCAGTTCTTC. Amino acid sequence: CAISRVARNNEQFF.

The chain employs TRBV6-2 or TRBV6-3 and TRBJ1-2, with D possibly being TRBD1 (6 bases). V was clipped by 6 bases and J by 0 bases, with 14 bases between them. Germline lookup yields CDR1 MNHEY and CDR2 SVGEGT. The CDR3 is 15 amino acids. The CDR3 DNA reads TGTGCCAGCAGCCCCCGACAGGCCGCTAACTATGGCTACACCTTC. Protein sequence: CASSPRQAANYGYTF.

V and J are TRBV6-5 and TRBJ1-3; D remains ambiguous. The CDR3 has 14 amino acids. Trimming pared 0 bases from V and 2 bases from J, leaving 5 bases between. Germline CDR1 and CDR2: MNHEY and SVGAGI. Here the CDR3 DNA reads TGTGCCAGCAGTTACTCGATAGCTGGAAACACCATATATTTT. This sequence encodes CASSYSIAGNTIYF.

The CDR3 bases are TGCGCCAGCAGTGAGTCGGAAGCGGGAGGTGAGACCCAGTACTTC. As protein: CASSESEAGGETQYF. V gene TRBV10-2 combines with J gene TRBJ2-5, with 9 positions matching TRBD2. Per germline, CDR1 WSHSY and CDR2 SAAADI. This CDR3 contains 15 residues. V shed 0 bases and J 5 bases; nucleotides not matched to a gene: 4.

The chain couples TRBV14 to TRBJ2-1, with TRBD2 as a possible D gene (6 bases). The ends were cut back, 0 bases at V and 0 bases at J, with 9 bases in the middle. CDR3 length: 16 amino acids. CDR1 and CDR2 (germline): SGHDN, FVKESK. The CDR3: CASSQDGGNSYNEQFF. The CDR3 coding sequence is TGTGCCAGCAGCCAAGATGGGGGGAACTCCTACAATGAGCAGTTCTTC.

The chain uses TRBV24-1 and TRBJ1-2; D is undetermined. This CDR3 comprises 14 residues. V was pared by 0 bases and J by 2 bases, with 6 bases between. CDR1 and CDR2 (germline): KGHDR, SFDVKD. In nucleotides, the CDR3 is TGTGCCACCAGTGATTTGCAGGTCAACTATGGCTACACCTTC. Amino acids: CATSDLQVNYGYTF.

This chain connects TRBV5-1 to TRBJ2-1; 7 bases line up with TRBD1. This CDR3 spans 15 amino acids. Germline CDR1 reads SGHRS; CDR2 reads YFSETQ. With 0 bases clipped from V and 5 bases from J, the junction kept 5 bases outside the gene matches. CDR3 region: CASSLGGQSNNEQFF. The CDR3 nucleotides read TGCGCCAGCAGCTTGGGGGGACAGAGCAACAATGAGCAGTTCTTC.

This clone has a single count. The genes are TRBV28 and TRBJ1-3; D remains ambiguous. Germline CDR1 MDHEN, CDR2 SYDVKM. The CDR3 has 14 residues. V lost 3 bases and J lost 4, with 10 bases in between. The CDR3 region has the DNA TGTGCCAGCAGTTTGCCCGGGAGCGGAAACACCATATATTTT. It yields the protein CASSLPGSGNTIYF.

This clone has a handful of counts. CDR3 bases: TGTGCCAGCAGCTTGGCGGGACAGGGAGAGACAAGCTACACCTTC. It translates to CASSLAGQGETSYTF. The chain recombines TRBV5-5 with TRBJ1-2, with 9 bases matching TRBD1. The trim removed 0 bases at V and 9 bases at J, leaving 9 bases unmatched. Germline lookup yields CDR1 SGHKS and CDR2 YYEKEE (reference sequence). CDR3 length equals 15 residues.

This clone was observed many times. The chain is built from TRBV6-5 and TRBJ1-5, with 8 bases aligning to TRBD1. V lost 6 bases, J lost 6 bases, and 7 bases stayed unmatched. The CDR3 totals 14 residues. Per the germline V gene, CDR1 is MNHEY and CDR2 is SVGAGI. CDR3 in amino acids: CASSPDRGSQPQHF. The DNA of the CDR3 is TGTGCCAGCAGCCCCGACAGGGGTTCTCAGCCCCAGCATTTT.

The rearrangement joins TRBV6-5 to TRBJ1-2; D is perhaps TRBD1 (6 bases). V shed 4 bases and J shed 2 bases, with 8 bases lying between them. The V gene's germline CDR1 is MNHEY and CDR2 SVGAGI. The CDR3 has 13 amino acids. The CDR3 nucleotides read TGTGCCAGCAGTTTAAGGGGGAACTATGGCTACACCTTC. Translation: CASSLRGNYGYTF.

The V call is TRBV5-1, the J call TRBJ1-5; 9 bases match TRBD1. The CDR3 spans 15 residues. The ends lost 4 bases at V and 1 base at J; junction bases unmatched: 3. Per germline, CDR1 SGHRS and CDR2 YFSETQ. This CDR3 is CASSLDRGSNQPQHF. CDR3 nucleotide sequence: TGCGCCAGCAGCCTCGACAGGGGGAGCAATCAGCCCCAGCATTTT.

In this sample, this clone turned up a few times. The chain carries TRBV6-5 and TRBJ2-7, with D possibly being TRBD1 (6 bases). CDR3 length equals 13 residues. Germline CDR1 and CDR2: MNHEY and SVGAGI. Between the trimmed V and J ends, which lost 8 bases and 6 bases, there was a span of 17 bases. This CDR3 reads CASAAETGGEQYF. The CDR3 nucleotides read TGTGCCAGCGCAGCCGAGACAGGAGGCGAGCAGTACTTC.

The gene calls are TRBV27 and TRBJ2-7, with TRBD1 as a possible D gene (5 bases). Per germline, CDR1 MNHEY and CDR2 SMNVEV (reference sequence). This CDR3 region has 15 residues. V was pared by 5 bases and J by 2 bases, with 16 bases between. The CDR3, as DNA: TGTGCCAGCAGTCCTGACAGCCAGATCCCCTACGAGCAGTACTTC. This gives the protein CASSPDSQIPYEQYF.

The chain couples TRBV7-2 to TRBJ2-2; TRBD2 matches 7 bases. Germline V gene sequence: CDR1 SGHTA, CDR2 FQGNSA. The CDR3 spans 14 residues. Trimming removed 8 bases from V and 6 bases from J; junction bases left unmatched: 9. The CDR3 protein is CASSPGRGSGELFF. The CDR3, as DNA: TGTGCCAGCTCCCCAGGGCGGGGGTCCGGGGAGCTGTTTTTT.

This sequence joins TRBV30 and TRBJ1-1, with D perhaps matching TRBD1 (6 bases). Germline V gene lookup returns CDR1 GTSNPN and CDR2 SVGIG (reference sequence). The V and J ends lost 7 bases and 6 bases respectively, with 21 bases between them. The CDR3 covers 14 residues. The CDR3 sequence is CASTQGSRRSEAFF. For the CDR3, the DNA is TGTGCCTCAACTCAGGGGTCCCGGAGGTCTGAAGCTTTCTTT.

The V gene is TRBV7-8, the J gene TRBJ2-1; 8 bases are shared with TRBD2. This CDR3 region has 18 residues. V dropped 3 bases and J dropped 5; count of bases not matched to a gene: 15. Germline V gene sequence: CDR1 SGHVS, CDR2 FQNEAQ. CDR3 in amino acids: CASSFEPATSDLNNEQFF. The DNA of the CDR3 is TGTGCCAGCAGCTTTGAACCTGCGACTAGCGACTTAAACAATGAGCAGTTCTTC.

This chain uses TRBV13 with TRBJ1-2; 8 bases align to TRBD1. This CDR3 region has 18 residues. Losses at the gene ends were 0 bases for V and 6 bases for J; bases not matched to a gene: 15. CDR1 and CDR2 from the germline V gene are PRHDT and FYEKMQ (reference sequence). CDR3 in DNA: TGTGCCAGCAGCTTAGGCCTCAGGGACAGGTATTTTGGAGATGGCTACACCTTC. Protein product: CASSLGLRDRYFGDGYTF. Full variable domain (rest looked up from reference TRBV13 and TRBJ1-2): AAGVIQSPRHLIKEKRETATLKCYPIPRHDTVYWYQQGPGQDPQFLISFYEKMQSDKGSIPDRFSAQQFSDYHSELNMSSLELGDSALYFCASSLGLRDRYFGDGYTFGSGTRLTVV.

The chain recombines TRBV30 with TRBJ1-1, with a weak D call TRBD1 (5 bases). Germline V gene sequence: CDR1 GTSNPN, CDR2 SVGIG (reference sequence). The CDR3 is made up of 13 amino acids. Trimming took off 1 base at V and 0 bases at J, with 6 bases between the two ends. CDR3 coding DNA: TGTGCCTGGAGTGACAGGTTGAACACTGAAGCTTTCTTT. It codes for CAWSDRLNTEAFF.